Below are 11 T cell receptor beta chains sequenced from a single sample in a study of early T cells in non-severe SARS-CoV-2 infection. In TCRdb, the 5' RACE reads were re-called with MiXCR into one record per CDR3 protein. The sample includes about 97,000 distinct CDR3 sequences, approximately 10% seen only once; the top ten take around 4.3%. This sample comprised whole blood, obtained at baseline. These receptors were taken from an adult who was a healthcare worker with PCR-confirmed SARS-CoV-2 infection or an uninfected control (not recorded which).

The chain carries TRBV12-3 or TRBV12-4 and TRBJ1-3, with TRBD1 as a possible D gene (6 bases). V was clipped by 3 bases and J by 4 bases, with 7 bases between them. The CDR3 contains 13 residues. The CDR3 sequence is CASSLGQGNTIYF. The DNA of the CDR3 is TGTGCCAGCAGTTTGGGACAAGGAAACACCATATATTTT.

The chain uses TRBV30 and TRBJ2-7, with TRBD1 as a possible D gene (6 bases). V lost 0 bases and J 7 bases, leaving 22 bases between the germline ends. Germline CDR1 is GTSNPN and CDR2 is SVGIG (reference sequence). CDR3 size: 16 residues. This CDR3 is CAWSVWGTSSPGEQYF. The CDR3 DNA reads as TGTGCCTGGAGTGTATGGGGGACATCCTCCCCGGGAGAGCAGTACTTC.

This clonotype was observed a handful of times. The V and J genes are TRBV13 and TRBJ2-7; possibly TRBD1 or TRBD2 for D (5 bases each). The CDR3 contains 12 residues. V gave up 5 bases and J gave up 6 bases, with 11 bases separating them. Germline CDR1 is PRHDT and CDR2 is FYEKMQ (reference sequence). Written as DNA, the CDR3 is TGTGCCAGCAGCCAGGGACCGCTCGAGCAGTACTTC. This codes for CASSQGPLEQYF. The whole variable domain, filled in from reference TRBV13 and TRBJ2-7, reads AAGVIQSPRHLIKEKRETATLKCYPIPRHDTVYWYQQGPGQDPQFLISFYEKMQSDKGSIPDRFSAQQFSDYHSELNMSSLELGDSALYFCASSQGPLEQYFGPGTRLTVT.

This rearrangement joins TRBV7-9 to TRBJ1-1; a weak D match, TRBD1 (6 bases). V gave up 5 bases and J gave up 4 bases, with 17 bases separating them. The germline V gene encodes CDR1 SEHNR and CDR2 FQNEAQ (reference sequence). The CDR3 extends over 15 amino acids. The CDR3 sequence: CASSPHGGQSTEAFF. The CDR3 DNA sequence: TGTGCCAGCAGCCCTCACGGGGGGCAGAGCACTGAAGCTTTCTTT.

This clonotype was detected a few times. The chain uses TRBV9 and TRBJ2-6; D could derive from TRBD1 or TRBD2 (6 bases each). V lost 4 bases and J lost 14, with 19 bases in between. This CDR3 has 14 residues. Germline values: CDR1 SGDLS, CDR2 YYNGEE. CDR3 DNA sequence: TGTGCCAGCAGCCCGGAAGGGGGGACCGCTATCCTGACTTTC. It translates to CASSPEGGTAILTF.

The J gene is TRBJ2-7, the V gene TRBV7-9; D is unresolved. This CDR3 contains 14 residues. Germline V lookup: CDR1 SEHNR, CDR2 FQNEAQ (reference sequence). V was pared by 6 bases and J by 1 base, with 13 bases between. The CDR3 region is CASREGAGSYEQYF. The CDR3 region has the DNA TGTGCCAGCAGAGAAGGAGCAGGATCCTACGAGCAGTACTTC.

The table lists this clonotype with many counts. A read error may produce the germline difference seen at one junction end. The V and J genes are TRBV20-1 and TRBJ1-1, with 8 bases identical to TRBD1. The germline V gene has CDR1 DFQATT and CDR2 SNEGSKA (reference sequence). The CDR3 runs to 15 residues. The chain's CDR3 is CGARDPGGMNTEAFF. In DNA form, the CDR3 reads TGCGGTGCTAGAGATCCAGGGGGCATGAACACTGAAGCTTTCTTT.

This clonotype turned up a few times. The chain has TRBV5-1 and TRBJ2-2, with 7 bases lining up with TRBD2. Germline CDR1 is SGHRS and CDR2 is YFSETQ. V shed 2 bases, J shed 2 bases, and the junction held 6 bases outside the gene matches. This CDR3 is built from 16 residues. In nucleotides, the CDR3 is TGCGCCAGCAGCTTATTTGGCGGGGGAAACACCGGGGAGCTGTTTTTT. The encoded protein is CASSLFGGGNTGELFF.

The chain joins TRBV5-4 to TRBJ2-4; D may correspond to TRBD1 or TRBD2 (7 bases each). The length of the CDR3 is 16 residues. Germline CDR1 and CDR2: SGHNT and YYREEE (reference sequence). V lost 4 bases and J 1 base, leaving 15 bases between the germline ends. CDR3 residues: CASSQGGQRAKNIQYF. The DNA of the CDR3 is TGTGCCAGCAGCCAGGGGGGGCAGCGGGCCAAAAACATTCAGTACTTC. The full variable domain, in which reference TRBV5-4 and TRBJ2-4 provide the parts outside the CDR3, is ETGVTQSPTHLIKTRGQQVTLRCSSQSGHNTVSWYQQALGQGPQFIFQYYREEENGRGNFPPRFSGLQFPNYSSELNVNALELDDSALYLCASSQGGQRAKNIQYFGAGTRLSVL.

The gene calls are TRBV20-1 and TRBJ1-1; D is possibly TRBD1 (5 bases). In germline, CDR1 is DFQATT, CDR2 SNEGSKA (reference sequence). The CDR3 is made up of 15 amino acids. Trimming pared 1 base from V and 4 bases from J, leaving 16 bases between. DNA for the CDR3: TGCAGTGCTAGAGGAGTGAGGGGCTATGGCACTGAAGCTTTCTTT. Its protein product is CSARGVRGYGTEAFF.

V usage is TRBV29-1 and J usage is TRBJ2-1; TRBD1 might be the D (5 bases). Germline V gives CDR1 SQVTM, CDR2 ANQGSEA. CDR3 size: 12 residues. Between the trimmed V and J ends, which lost 3 bases and 8 bases, there was a span of 11 bases. Here the CDR3 DNA reads TGCAGCGTTGAGGATCTGGGGCATGAGCAGTTCTTC. Residues: CSVEDLGHEQFF.